The 26 T cell receptor beta chains below come from one sample, sequenced in a study of T cells after yellow fever vaccination. MiXCR, run by TCRdb on the 5' RACE reads, gives a single entry per CDR3 protein. The sample yields approximately 150,000 distinct CDR3 sequences, 7.7% seen once. The material was CD4+ T cells sorted from PBMCs, obtained 5 days after the yellow fever booster vaccination. The receptors here all came from a man aged 25-40 years who received the YFV17D yellow fever vaccine.

This clonotype was seen ten or more times. The chain employs TRBV5-1 and TRBJ2-3; D may be TRBD1 (6 bases). Trimming left V 3 bases short and J 2 bases short, with 13 bases between. Germline CDR1 SGHRS, CDR2 YFSETQ. This CDR3 region has 15 residues. The chain's CDR3 is CASSSENRATDTQYF. The CDR3 DNA reads as TGCGCCAGCAGCTCCGAGAACAGGGCCACAGATACGCAGTATTTT.

This clonotype has at least ten counts. The V gene is TRBV29-1, the J gene TRBJ2-3; 11 nucleotides align to TRBD2. Germline CDR1 and CDR2: SQVTM and ANQGSEA. The CDR3 runs to 19 residues. J gave up 4 bases and V 3 bases, and 18 bases lay outside the gene matches. Written as DNA, the CDR3 is TGCAGCGTTGACGAGGGCCTAGCGGGAGGACGGAGTGGCGCAGATACGCAGTATTTT. It translates to CSVDEGLAGGRSGADTQYF.

This clonotype was counted at least ten times. The chain carries TRBV4-3 and TRBJ2-1, with 9 bases fitting TRBD2. The CDR3 is made up of 17 amino acids. The junction had 12 bases not matched to a gene; V was cut back by 3 bases and J by 6 bases. The germline gives CDR1 LGHNA, CDR2 YSLEER. This CDR3 reads CASSQETLAGLGNEQFF. Written as DNA, the CDR3 is TGCGCCAGCAGCCAGGAAACCCTAGCGGGATTGGGCAATGAGCAGTTCTTC.

In its sample, this clonotype was seen many times. This chain connects TRBV18 to TRBJ2-1, with 9 bases aligning to TRBD2. The CDR3 is 14 residues long. Germline V lookup: CDR1 KGHSH, CDR2 LQKENI. V gave up 3 bases and J gave up 6 bases; unmatched junction bases: 3. CDR3 amino acids: CASSPVAGVNEQFF. CDR3 in DNA: TGTGCCAGCTCACCCGTAGCGGGAGTCAATGAGCAGTTCTTC. Using reference TRBV18 and TRBJ2-1 for the parts outside the CDR3, the full variable domain is NAGVMQNPRHLVRRRGQEARLRCSPMKGHSHVYWYRQLPEEGLKFMVYLQKENIIDESGMPKERFSAEFPKEGPSILRIQQVVRGDSAAYFCASSPVAGVNEQFFGPGTRLTVL.

This clonotype was detected ten times or more. The rearrangement joins TRBV7-9 to TRBJ2-2; D might be TRBD1 (5 bases). CDR1 and CDR2 (germline): SEHNR, FQNEAQ (reference sequence). The CDR3 is made up of 15 amino acids. The ends were cut back, 3 bases at V and 4 bases at J, with 12 bases in the middle. CDR3 DNA: TGTGCCAGCAGCTTGCAGGGTGGAACCACCGGGGAGCTGTTTTTT. This translates into CASSLQGGTTGELFF.

This clonotype was observed at least ten times. V is TRBV4-3 and J is TRBJ2-3, with TRBD2 identical over 10 bases. CDR1 and CDR2 from the germline V gene are LGHNA and YSLEER. This CDR3 comprises 15 residues. V shed 1 base, J shed 6 bases, and the junction held 4 bases outside the gene matches. CDR3: CASSQASGRADTQYF. The CDR3 DNA reads TGCGCCAGCAGCCAAGCAAGCGGGAGGGCCGATACGCAGTATTTT.

This clonotype was counted at least ten times. This chain uses TRBV28 with TRBJ2-3, with D unresolved. Germline CDR1 MDHEN, CDR2 SYDVKM. V was shortened by 2 bases and J by 2 bases, with 14 bases between the two germline ends. The CDR3 spans 16 residues. CDR3 sequence (DNA): TGTGCCAGCAGTTTACCCACCTTAGGGAACACAGATACGCAGTATTTT. This codes for CASSLPTLGNTDTQYF.

The chain employs TRBV18 and TRBJ1-1; D may be TRBD1 (6 bases). The V gene's germline CDR1 is KGHSH and CDR2 LQKENI. V lost 5 bases and J lost 6, with 16 bases in between. This CDR3 comprises 14 residues. The CDR3 is CASSGPGADSEAFF. Written as DNA, the CDR3 is TGTGCCAGCTCAGGACCGGGGGCGGATTCTGAAGCTTTCTTT.

This clonotype was seen ten or more times. This chain joins TRBV7-2 and TRBJ2-5, with D unresolved. Between the trimmed V and J ends, which lost 5 bases and 1 base, there was a span of 14 bases. Germline lookup yields CDR1 SGHTA and CDR2 FQGNSA. The CDR3 is 15 amino acids. The CDR3 DNA sequence: TGTGCCAGCAGCCCTCTCATACGGTTCCAAGAGACCCAGTACTTC. Translation: CASSPLIRFQETQYF.

This clonotype occurred many times. The chain uses TRBV5-5 and TRBJ2-1; D remains ambiguous. V lost 2 bases to trimming and J lost 8 bases, with 23 bases between them. Looked up from germline, CDR1 is SGHKS and CDR2 is YYEKEE (reference sequence). The CDR3 contains 17 residues. Written as DNA, the CDR3 is TGTGCCAGCAGCTTACGGGCATGGCCATCCCCGGGCGATGAGCAGTTCTTC. Translated, it gives CASSLRAWPSPGDEQFF.

There are many counts of this clonotype. The J gene is TRBJ2-7, the V gene TRBV12-3 or TRBV12-4; TRBD2 aligns across 10 bases. V trimming: 1 base; J trimming: 2 bases; junction bases outside the gene matches: 5. This CDR3 has 16 residues. The CDR3 sequence is CASSLVPTSGTYEQYF. The CDR3 nucleotides read TGTGCCAGCAGTTTAGTCCCCACTAGCGGGACCTACGAGCAGTACTTC.

This clonotype has ten or more counts. V usage is TRBV20-1 and J usage is TRBJ2-1, with 7 bases that match TRBD2. The CDR3 is 14 amino acids. Looked up from germline, CDR1 is DFQATT and CDR2 is SNEGSKA (reference sequence). The V and J ends lost 5 bases and 5 bases, in that order; junction bases with no gene match: 9. CDR3 protein: CSAPPERGDNEQFF. The CDR3 DNA reads as TGCAGTGCTCCCCCCGAGCGGGGTGACAATGAGCAGTTCTTC.

This clonotype was observed at least ten times. J is TRBJ2-7 and V is TRBV20-1; 8 bases line up with TRBD2. Germline CDR1 is DFQATT and CDR2 is SNEGSKA (reference sequence). The CDR3 spans 12 residues. The junction had 5 bases not matched to a gene; V was cut back by 6 bases and J by 4 bases. CDR3 region: CSAWGLDYEQYF. DNA for the CDR3: TGCAGTGCCTGGGGACTAGATTACGAGCAGTACTTC.

This clonotype was detected ten times or more. This chain connects TRBV4-3 to TRBJ2-7; 13 positions agree with TRBD2. The CDR3 totals 16 residues. Trimming took 2 bases from V and 2 from J; bases not matched to a gene: 3. Germline values: CDR1 LGHNA, CDR2 YSLEER. The CDR3 loop is CASSQTTSGRTYEQYF. The CDR3 nucleotides are TGCGCCAGCAGCCAAACGACTAGCGGGAGGACCTACGAGCAGTACTTC.

This clonotype occurred many times. This chain uses TRBV12-3 or TRBV12-4 with TRBJ1-1, with a weak D call TRBD1 (5 bases). This CDR3 is 14 amino acids long. Trimming took off 7 bases at V and 1 base at J, with 13 bases between the two ends. The CDR3 spells CASTLGPPNTEAFF. CDR3 bases: TGTGCCAGCACCCTGGGACCTCCGAACACTGAAGCTTTCTTT.

The chain joins TRBV25-1 to TRBJ1-1, with a possible D match to TRBD1 (5 bases). Germline V gives CDR1 MGHDK, CDR2 SYGVNS. The CDR3 runs 13 residues. V was cut by 2 bases and J by 11 bases, with 15 bases left in between. CDR3 coding DNA: TGTGCCAGCAGTGAACCGCGACAGTCAACGGCTTTCTTT. This sequence encodes CASSEPRQSTAFF.

This clonotype was seen at least ten times. The chain combines TRBV7-2 with TRBJ2-2; the D is unclear. Per the germline V gene, CDR1 is SGHTA and CDR2 is FQGNSA. CDR3 size: 15 residues. The V end lost 5 bases, the J end lost 4 bases, and 14 bases lay between the germline ends. CDR3 coding DNA: TGTGCCAGCAGCCTGAACATAGGCCCCACCGGGGAGCTGTTTTTT. It translates to CASSLNIGPTGELFF.

This clonotype was seen repeatedly, ten times or more. V and J are TRBV29-1 and TRBJ1-4; the D is unclear. The CDR3 sequence is 12 residues long. Germline assignment: CDR1 SQVTM and CDR2 ANQGSEA. The ends were cut back, 4 bases at V and 3 bases at J, with 6 bases in the middle. The CDR3 DNA follows: TGCAGCGTTGGGCGGCCTAATGAAAAACTGTTTTTT. Translated: CSVGRPNEKLFF.

In this sample, this clonotype turned up many times. The chain carries TRBV20-1 and TRBJ2-1; D uncertain. The V and J ends lost 0 bases and 6 bases respectively, with 12 bases between them. This CDR3 has 14 amino acids. Germline-derived CDR1 and CDR2 are DFQATT and SNEGSKA (reference sequence). This CDR3 reads CSAREGPNGNEQFF. The CDR3 bases are TGCAGTGCTAGAGAAGGGCCCAACGGCAATGAGCAGTTCTTC.

In this sample, this clonotype turned up many times. The chain recombines TRBV30 with TRBJ2-2; 11 nucleotides agree with TRBD2. This CDR3 has 17 amino acids. Germline-derived CDR1 and CDR2 are GTSNPN and SVGIG (reference sequence). V lost 8 bases, J lost 1 base, and 12 bases stayed unmatched. The CDR3, as DNA: TGTGCCCGGACTCTTAGCGGGAGGGCCGGGAACACCGGGGAGCTGTTTTTT. Amino acids: CARTLSGRAGNTGELFF. Together with reference TRBV30 and TRBJ2-2, the CDR3 gives the full variable domain: SQTIHQWPATLVQPVGSPLSLECTVEGTSNPNLYWYRQAAGRGLQLLFYSVGIGQISSEVPQNLSASRPQDRQFILSSKKLLLSDSGFYLCARTLSGRAGNTGELFFGEGSRLTVL.

This clonotype occurred once. V and J are TRBV30 and TRBJ2-1, with D possibly matching TRBD2 (6 bases). V lost 2 bases, J lost 7 bases, and 12 bases lay in between. The length of the CDR3 is 13 residues. Germline CDR1 is GTSNPN and CDR2 is SVGIG (reference sequence). The DNA for the CDR3 is TGTGCCTGGAGTACCGGGAGTGTGAATGAGCAGTTCTTC. Residues: CAWSTGSVNEQFF.

This clonotype was recorded at least ten times. The chain employs TRBV29-1 and TRBJ1-2; tentative D call: TRBD1 (5 bases). This CDR3 comprises 11 residues. The germline V gene encodes CDR1 SQVTM and CDR2 ANQGSEA. V gave up 6 bases and J gave up 10 bases, with 15 bases separating them. CDR3 sequence reads: CSVGTPKSYTF. CDR3 coding DNA: TGCAGCGTCGGGACGCCGAAGTCCTACACCTTC.

In this sample, this clonotype turned up many times. The chain couples TRBV5-1 to TRBJ2-5; TRBD1 matches 8 bases. CDR3 length: 13 amino acids. Germline V gene data show CDR1 as SGHRS and CDR2 as YFSETQ. V lost 6 bases and J lost 5; bases outside the gene matches: 6. This CDR3 is CASTPRQGETQYF. The DNA of the CDR3 is TGCGCCAGCACCCCAAGACAGGGGGAGACCCAGTACTTC.

This clonotype has ten or more counts. The chain employs TRBV28 and TRBJ2-2; 12 nucleotides match TRBD2. V was pared by 3 bases and J by 7 bases, with 12 bases of the junction left unmatched. The CDR3 totals 18 residues. CDR1 and CDR2 from the germline V gene are MDHEN and SYDVKM. The CDR3 DNA reads as TGTGCCAGCAGTTTTGCCGGGTGGACTAGCGGGATTAGCGGGGAGCTGTTTTTT. Encoded protein: CASSFAGWTSGISGELFF.

On this clonotype: A read error may explain this, as a much larger clone is one base away. The CDR3 nucleotides are TGCTGTGCTAGAGATGGCGGGAGGGCTATAAAAAACATTCAGTACTTC. Encoded protein: CCARDGGRAIKNIQYF. The chain is built from TRBV20-1 and TRBJ2-4; 9 positions agree with TRBD2. This CDR3 contains 16 residues. Per germline, CDR1 DFQATT and CDR2 SNEGSKA (reference sequence).

Ten or more counts support this clonotype. The rearrangement uses TRBV10-3 and TRBJ2-5; the D call may be TRBD1 or TRBD2 (5 bases each). The CDR3 has 15 amino acids. Germline V lookup: CDR1 ENHRY, CDR2 SYGVKD. The V end was cut by 7 bases, the J end by 7 bases, with 22 bases between. DNA of the CDR3: TGTGCCATCAAAGACTCACTATGGGGGAAAGGGACCCAGTACTTC. Protein: CAIKDSLWGKGTQYF.